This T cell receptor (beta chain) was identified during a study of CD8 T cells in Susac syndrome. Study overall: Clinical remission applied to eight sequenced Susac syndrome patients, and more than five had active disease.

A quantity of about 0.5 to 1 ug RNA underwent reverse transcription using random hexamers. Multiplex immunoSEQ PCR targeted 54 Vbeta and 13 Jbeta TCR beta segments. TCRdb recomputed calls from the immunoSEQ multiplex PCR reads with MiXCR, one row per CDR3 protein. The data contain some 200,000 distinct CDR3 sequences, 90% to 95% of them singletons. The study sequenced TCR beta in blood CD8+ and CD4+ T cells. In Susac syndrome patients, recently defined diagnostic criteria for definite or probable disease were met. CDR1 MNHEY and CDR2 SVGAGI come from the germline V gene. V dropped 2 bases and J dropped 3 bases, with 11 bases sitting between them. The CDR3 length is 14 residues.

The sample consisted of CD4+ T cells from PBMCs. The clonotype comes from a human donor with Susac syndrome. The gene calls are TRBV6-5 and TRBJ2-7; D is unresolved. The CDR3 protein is CASSYVIGNYEQYF. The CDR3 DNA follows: TGTGCCAGCAGTTACGTAATTGGGAACTACGAGCAGTACTTC.